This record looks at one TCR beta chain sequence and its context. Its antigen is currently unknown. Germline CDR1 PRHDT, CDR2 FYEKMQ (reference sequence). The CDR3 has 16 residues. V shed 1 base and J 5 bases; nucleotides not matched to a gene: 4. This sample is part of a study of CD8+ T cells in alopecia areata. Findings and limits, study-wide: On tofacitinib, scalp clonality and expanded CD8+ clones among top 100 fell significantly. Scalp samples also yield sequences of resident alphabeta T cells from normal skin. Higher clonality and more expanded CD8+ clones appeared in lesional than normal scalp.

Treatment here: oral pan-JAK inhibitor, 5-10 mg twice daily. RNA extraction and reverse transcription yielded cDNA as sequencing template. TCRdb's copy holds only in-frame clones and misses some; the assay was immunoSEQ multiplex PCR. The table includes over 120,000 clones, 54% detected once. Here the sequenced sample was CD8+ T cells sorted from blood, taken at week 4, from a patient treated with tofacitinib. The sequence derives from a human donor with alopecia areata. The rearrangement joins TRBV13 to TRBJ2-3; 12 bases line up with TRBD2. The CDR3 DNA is TGTGCCAGCAGCTTAGATGAGACTAGCGGGGGAGATACGCAGTATTTT. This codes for CASSLDETSGGDTQYF.